This is a list of T cell receptor beta chains from one sample in a study of PD-1 blockade in classical Hodgkin lymphoma. Some clones are missing from TCRdb's copy, which holds only in-frame ones; the method was immunoSEQ multiplex PCR. The data show roughly 28,000 clones, about four fifths seen once. The starting material was peripheral blood mononuclear cells (PBMCs), obtained before the fourth cycle of nivolumab. The receptors originated from a human donor with classical Hodgkin lymphoma. CDR3s include the opening cysteine and the closing phenylalanine or tryptophan. The D gene is left open where the match is weak. Only part of the rows carry a size: once, few, many, or a class if the clone is expanded.

.	TRBV14	TRBJ1-2	.	TGTGCCAGCAGCCAAGATTTCCGAGGGGTCGGCTACACCTTC	CASSQDFRGVGYTF
.	TRBV19	TRBJ1-1	few	TGTGCCAGTAGATACAGGGAGAAAGCTTTCTTT	CASRYREKAFF
TRBD1	TRBV7-8	TRBJ2-1	.	TGTGCCAGCAGCGGAAGACAGGGCCCCTACAATGAGCAGTTCTTC	CASSGRQGPYNEQFF
TRBD1	TRBV28	TRBJ2-7	few	TGTGCCAGCAGTTCTACCGGGACAGGGAGTGGCGAGCAGTACTTC	CASSSTGTGSGEQYF
TRBD2	TRBV4-1	TRBJ2-1	.	TGCGCCAGCAGCCAATTCGGGGGGACTACCTACAATGAGCAGTTCTTC	CASSQFGGTTYNEQFF
.	TRBV6-1	TRBJ1-5	.	TGTGCCAGCAGTGTAAGGCCCCTTAGCAATCAGCCCCAGCATTTT	CASSVRPLSNQPQHF
.	TRBV5-1	TRBJ2-1	.	TGCGCCAGCAGCCACCAACGCGGAGGGAGGGAGCAGTTCTTC	CASSHQRGGREQFF
TRBD1	TRBV5-5	TRBJ2-3	.	TGTGCCAGCAGCTATCGGACAGGGTTAGATACGCAGTATTTT	CASSYRTGLDTQYF
.	TRBV7-9	TRBJ2-3	.	TGTGCCTCGGTGTGGGGTGGCACAGATACGCAGTATTTT	CASVWGGTDTQYF
.	TRBV18	TRBJ2-1	.	TGTGCCAGCTCACACTCCCCCCGGGGTGGTGGTGAGCAGTTCTTC	CASSHSPRGGGEQFF
TRBD1	TRBV7-9	TRBJ2-7	.	TGTGCCAGCAGCGACTCCGGGACAGGGGGCATATTGTACGAGCAGTACTTC	CASSDSGTGGILYEQYF
.	TRBV5-5	TRBJ1-2	.	TGTGCCAGCAGCGGAGACAGTTACTATGGCTACACCTTC	CASSGDSYYGYTF
TRBD1	TRBV5-6	TRBJ2-1	few	TGTGCCAGCAGCAACCTCCGGGACAGGGGTTTTAATGAGCAGTTCTTC	CASSNLRDRGFNEQFF
TRBD2	TRBV11-2	TRBJ2-3	.	TGTGCCAGCAGCCAGACACACCTAGCGGGGGAAAATACGCAGTATTTT	CASSQTHLAGENTQYF
.	TRBV4-1	TRBJ1-5	.	TGCGCCAGCAGCCCCTGGACCCTCGGTGGCAATCAGCCCCAGCATTTT	CASSPWTLGGNQPQHF
.	TRBV5-4	TRBJ2-7	once	TGTGCCAGCAGCGTCCGGGACGCAACCTACGAGCAGTACTTC	CASSVRDATYEQYF
.	TRBV11-2	TRBJ1-2	.	TGTGCCAGCAGCCTCAGCCGACAGAGGAACTATGGCTACACCTTC	CASSLSRQRNYGYTF
.	TRBV7-5	TRBJ2-3	.	TGTGCCCCGGAGCAAGCAGATACGCAGTATTTT	CAPEQADTQYF
TRBD1	TRBV11-3	TRBJ2-6	.	TGTGCCAGCAGCTTACAGGGGGCGAGTAGCTCTGGGGCCAACGTCCTGACTTTC	CASSLQGASSSGANVLTF
.	TRBV5-1	TRBJ1-2	.	TGCGCCAGCCACCCTACCGACAAGGGCTATGGCTACACCTTC	CASHPTDKGYGYTF
.	TRBV5-4	TRBJ2-3	.	TGTGCCAGCAGCTTGGGCGGGGTAAGCACAGATACGCAGTATTTT	CASSLGGVSTDTQYF
TRBD2	TRBV27	TRBJ2-3	.	TGTGCCAGCAGTTTATCCGGGGGGGGTGGCACAGATACGCAGTATTTT	CASSLSGGGGTDTQYF
TRBD2	TRBV2	TRBJ2-5	.	TGTGCCAGCAGCAGGCGGGGGGATGGGACCCAGTACTTC	CASSRRGDGTQYF
.	TRBV15	TRBJ1-2	.	TGTGCCACCAGCAGAGAAGTCAGGGTCACGCAAGGCTACACCTTC	CATSREVRVTQGYTF
TRBD2	TRBV6-6	TRBJ2-3	.	TGTGCCAGCAGTTACCCTAGCGGCGGCACAGATACGCAGTATTTT	CASSYPSGGTDTQYF
TRBD1	TRBV5-6	TRBJ2-7	.	TGTGCCAGCAGCCCAGGGGGCTACGAGCAGTACTTC	CASSPGGYEQYF
.	TRBV5-6	TRBJ2-7	.	TGTGCCAGCAGCTTGGTGGGTAGCTCCTACGAGCAGTACTTC	CASSLVGSSYEQYF
TRBD1	TRBV9	TRBJ1-4	.	TGTGCCAGCAGCCCGGGGGACAGGGCCATTAAGGATGAAAAACTGTTTTTT	CASSPGDRAIKDEKLFF
.	TRBV11-2	TRBJ1-1	.	TGTGCCAGCAGCTTGGGTTCGGTGAACACTGAAGCTTTCTTT	CASSLGSVNTEAFF
.	TRBV11-2	TRBJ2-7	.	TGTGCCAGCAGCTTAGGTTGGGCAGGGGACGAGCAGTACTTC	CASSLGWAGDEQYF
.	TRBV29-1	TRBJ2-1	.	TGCAGCGTTGAAGGCTTCCTCCTCTACTCCTACAATGAGCAGTTCTTC	CSVEGFLLYSYNEQFF
TRBD2	TRBV11-2	TRBJ2-1	.	TGTGCCAGCAGCTTATACTCCGGGGGGGCCTACAATGAGCAGTTCTTC	CASSLYSGGAYNEQFF
.	TRBV5-1	TRBJ1-4	once	TGCGCCAGCAGCCTAAGGGTTGGCGGTGAAAAACTGTTTTTT	CASSLRVGGEKLFF
.	TRBV27	TRBJ2-3	.	TGTGCCAGCAGTTCACTGACAGGACAGCATTCTAGCACAGATACGCAGTATTTT	CASSSLTGQHSSTDTQYF
.	TRBV30	TRBJ1-6	.	TGTGCCTGGAGTTCAGGCCTGGGCGCACCCCTCCACTTT	CAWSSGLGAPLHF
.	TRBV5-3	TRBJ1-5	.	TGTGCCAGAAGCCTAATGGACAGTAGAAATGATCAGCATTTT	CARSLMDSRNDQHF
.	TRBV6-6	TRBJ2-2	.	TGTGCCAGCAGTTATTTGGAGGCCGGGGAGCTGTTTTTT	CASSYLEAGELFF
.	TRBV6-1	TRBJ1-2	few	TGTGCCAGCAGTGGGAGACCGACCTATGGCTACACCTTC	CASSGRPTYGYTF
.	TRBV13	TRBJ2-5	once	TGTGCCAGCAGCTTAATTTGGGAAGAGACCCAGTACTTC	CASSLIWEETQYF
.	TRBV5-1	TRBJ2-2	.	TGCGCCAGCAGCAGGGGGGGCAGGATAACCTCGAACACCGGGGAGCTGTTTTTT	CASSRGGRITSNTGELFF
TRBD1	TRBV7-8	TRBJ2-7	.	TGTGCCAGCAGCTTTGCCGGGGGGACAGGGTTCACCTACGAGCAGTACTTC	CASSFAGGTGFTYEQYF
.	TRBV5-6	TRBJ2-7	.	TGTGCCAGCAGCTTGTGGGGTAGAGACAGGTCCTCCTACGAGCAGTACTTC	CASSLWGRDRSSYEQYF
TRBD1	TRBV11-3	TRBJ2-7	.	TGTGCCAGCAGCTTAGATTCAGGACAGGGATACGAGCAGTACTTC	CASSLDSGQGYEQYF
TRBD2	TRBV27	TRBJ2-7	.	TGTGCCAGCAGTCCCGGGGGGGCCTACGAGCAGTACTTC	CASSPGGAYEQYF
.	TRBV11-2	TRBJ1-1	once	TGTGCCAGCAGCTTAGATTTAAAGATTGAAGCTTTCTTT	CASSLDLKIEAFF